These 19 T cell receptor beta chains were all obtained from the same sample, sequenced in a study of Tregs in tolerant kidney transplant recipients. Measured with immunoSEQ multiplex PCR; TCRdb has only the in-frame clones, and not every one. Of under 300,000 clones in the sample, 80% to 85% were seen once. Sequencing was done on a sample of CD4+ T cells from blood. The receptors here all came from a human donor in good health.

The rearrangement uses TRBV7-9 and TRBJ1-1; D not certain. V lost 1 base and J lost 1, with 13 bases in between. The CDR3 consists of 16 residues. Germline loops: CDR1 SEHNR, CDR2 FQNEAQ (reference sequence). CDR3 nucleotide sequence: TGTGCCAGCAGCTTAGTTCCCCGGGCCTCGAACACTGAAGCTTTCTTT. This encodes CASSLVPRASNTEAFF.

The V and J genes are TRBV6-5 and TRBJ2-7, with a weak D call TRBD1 (6 bases). Germline CDR1 and CDR2: MNHEY and SVGAGI. Trimming removed 3 bases from V and 6 bases from J, with 9 bases in between. This CDR3 comprises 12 residues. CDR3 sequence (DNA): TGTGCCAGCAGTTATTCCAGGGGCGAGCAGTACTTC. Its translation is CASSYSRGEQYF.

The chain links TRBV5-1 to TRBJ2-5, with a tentative D call TRBD2 (6 bases). This CDR3 contains 12 residues. The V end was cut by 4 bases, the J end by 5 bases, with 9 bases between. The V gene's germline CDR1 is SGHRS and CDR2 YFSETQ. The CDR3 DNA reads TGCGCCAGCAGCGGGACTTTCGAGACCCAGTACTTC. This encodes CASSGTFETQYF.

The chain uses TRBV25-1 and TRBJ1-1; no clear D gene. This CDR3 has 14 residues. The V end was cut by 2 bases, the J end by 4 bases, with 11 bases between. Germline V gene lookup returns CDR1 MGHDK and CDR2 SYGVNS. The chain's CDR3 is CASSELSLGTEAFF. As DNA, the CDR3 is TGTGCCAGCAGTGAACTAAGTTTGGGCACTGAAGCTTTCTTT.

The rearrangement links TRBV2 to TRBJ1-2, with TRBD1 matching over 8 bases. Germline CDR1 is SNHLY and CDR2 is FYNNEI. CDR3 length: 18 residues. V trimming: 3 bases; J trimming: 2 bases; junction bases outside the gene matches: 14. Written as DNA, the CDR3 is TGTGCCAGCAGTGATCGTACCAGGGGGCGCGATCAAAACTATGGCTACACCTTC. It yields the protein CASSDRTRGRDQNYGYTF.

The DNA of the CDR3 is TGTGCCAGCAGCCGACTAGCGGGTTTGGATACGCAGTATTTT. Translating it yields CASSRLAGLDTQYF. The chain links TRBV7-9 to TRBJ2-3; 10 nucleotides match TRBD2. CDR1 is SEHNR, CDR2 FQNEAQ, per germline (reference sequence). After removal of 5 bases from V and 6 bases from J, the junction contained 5 bases not matched to a gene. The CDR3 contains 14 residues.

The V call is TRBV2, the J call TRBJ2-1, with 12 bases lining up with TRBD2. Germline V lookup: CDR1 SNHLY, CDR2 FYNNEI. CDR3 length: 16 amino acids. V shed 10 bases and J 6 bases; nucleotides not matched to a gene: 13. The CDR3 loop is CATLRPSGGAVNEQFF. CDR3 nucleotides: TGTGCCACTCTCCGACCTAGCGGGGGGGCGGTCAATGAGCAGTTCTTC.

The rearrangement uses TRBV19 and TRBJ2-2, with D perhaps matching TRBD1 (5 bases). V was pared by 3 bases and J by 7 bases, with 12 bases between. Germline CDR1 reads LNHDA; CDR2 reads SQIVND (reference sequence). The CDR3 contains 14 residues. The CDR3 coding sequence is TGTGCCAGTAGTATCCAGGGTATAGGCGGGGAGCTGTTTTTT. As protein: CASSIQGIGGELFF.

This clone came up once. The chain employs TRBV5-1 and TRBJ2-7; a weak D match, TRBD1 (5 bases). The germline V and J ends were trimmed by 7 bases and 1 base, with 15 bases remaining between them. Germline V lookup: CDR1 SGHRS, CDR2 YFSETQ. This CDR3 region has 14 residues. The CDR3 spells CASRVQGSSYEQYF. Written as DNA, the CDR3 is TGCGCCAGCCGCGTCCAGGGATCTTCCTACGAGCAGTACTTC.

This clone was detected a few times. V and J are TRBV7-3 and TRBJ2-7, with D possibly being TRBD2 (6 bases). Germline V gene lookup returns CDR1 SGHTA and CDR2 FQGTGA. The CDR3 is made up of 14 amino acids. Trimming removed 2 bases at V and 4 bases at J, with 12 bases between. The CDR3 reads CASSLWSGEYEQYF. The CDR3 DNA reads TGTGCCAGCAGCTTATGGTCGGGGGAATACGAGCAGTACTTC.

The genes are TRBV2 and TRBJ1-4; D ambiguous. V lost 2 bases, J lost 3 bases, and 7 bases lay in between. CDR1 is SNHLY, CDR2 FYNNEI, per germline. The CDR3 consists of 14 residues. CDR3 in amino acids: CASSERAANEKLFF. The CDR3 nucleotides are TGTGCCAGCAGTGAAAGGGCAGCTAATGAAAAACTGTTTTTT.

The chain links TRBV6-5 to TRBJ2-7, with D maybe TRBD1 (5 bases). The V gene lost 2 bases and the J gene lost 2 bases, with 16 bases spanning the gap. The germline CDR1 and CDR2 sequences are MNHEY and SVGAGI. The CDR3 is 16 residues long. CDR3 DNA sequence: TGTGCCAGCAGTTACCGCCGGTGGGGCGCGGCCTACGAGCAGTACTTC. This sequence encodes CASSYRRWGAAYEQYF.

V is TRBV7-3 and J is TRBJ1-6, with 8 bases that match TRBD1. The CDR3 runs 19 residues. Germline V gene lookup returns CDR1 SGHTA and CDR2 FQGTGA. Unmatched junction bases numbered 16, after V lost 1 base and J lost 8 bases. CDR3 region: CASSLSGGQGALAYSPLHF. The CDR3 region has the DNA TGTGCCAGCAGCTTAAGTGGGGGTCAGGGGGCCCTCGCGTATTCACCCCTCCACTTT.

The table lists this clone with a count of one. V usage is TRBV5-1 and J usage is TRBJ2-3; TRBD1 agrees at 8 bases. J lost 7 bases, V lost 4 bases, and 11 bases had no gene match. The germline V gene has CDR1 SGHRS and CDR2 YFSETQ. The CDR3 has 15 residues. CDR3 region: CASSPRTGRGNTQYF. For the CDR3, the DNA is TGCGCCAGCAGCCCCCGGACAGGGAGAGGGAATACGCAGTATTTT.

In nucleotides, the CDR3 is TGTGCCAGCAGCCCTCGCAAGATTGTCTTCTCATGGGGTGAGCAGTTCTTC. Translated, it gives CASSPRKIVFSWGEQFF. This chain connects TRBV21-1 to TRBJ2-1. TRBV21-1 is annotated as a pseudogene. The CDR3 loop spans 17 amino acids.

This sequence joins TRBV9 and TRBJ2-7; 13 bases match TRBD2. The CDR3 spans 16 residues. After removal of 0 bases from V and 5 bases from J, the junction contained 5 bases not matched to a gene. Per the germline V gene, CDR1 is SGDLS and CDR2 is YYNGEE. The CDR3 DNA sequence: TGTGCCAGCAGCGTAGCGCTCGGACTAGCGGGAGACGAGCAGTACTTC. Its protein product is CASSVALGLAGDEQYF.

The table lists this clone with a count of one. This sequence joins TRBV30 and TRBJ1-6; 9 positions match TRBD1. The CDR3 runs to 15 residues. The germline V gene has CDR1 GTSNPN and CDR2 SVGIG (reference sequence). V trimming: 1 base; J trimming: 9 bases; junction bases outside the gene matches: 7. In nucleotides, the CDR3 is TGTGCCTGGAGTGCCATGACAGGGGGGATTTCACCCCTCCACTTT. It encodes CAWSAMTGGISPLHF.

The chain joins TRBV4-1 to TRBJ1-1; 9 positions match TRBD1. The CDR3 sequence is 15 residues long. CDR1 and CDR2 from the germline V gene are MGHRA and YSYEKL. The V gene end was trimmed by 2 bases and the J gene end by 8 bases; junction bases not matched to a gene: 9. The CDR3 DNA reads TGCGCCAGCAGCCAACTTGGGACAGGGAGGTCGGAAGCTTTCTTT. Its protein is CASSQLGTGRSEAFF.

The V call is TRBV5-4, the J call TRBJ2-1; 9 bases map to TRBD2. With 0 bases clipped from V and 4 bases from J, the junction kept 8 bases outside the gene matches. The germline V gene has CDR1 SGHNT and CDR2 YYREEE (reference sequence). The CDR3 length is 17 residues. For the CDR3, the DNA is TGTGCCAGCAGCTTGGACCTAGCGGGGTTGCATTACAATGAGCAGTTCTTC. This codes for CASSLDLAGLHYNEQFF.